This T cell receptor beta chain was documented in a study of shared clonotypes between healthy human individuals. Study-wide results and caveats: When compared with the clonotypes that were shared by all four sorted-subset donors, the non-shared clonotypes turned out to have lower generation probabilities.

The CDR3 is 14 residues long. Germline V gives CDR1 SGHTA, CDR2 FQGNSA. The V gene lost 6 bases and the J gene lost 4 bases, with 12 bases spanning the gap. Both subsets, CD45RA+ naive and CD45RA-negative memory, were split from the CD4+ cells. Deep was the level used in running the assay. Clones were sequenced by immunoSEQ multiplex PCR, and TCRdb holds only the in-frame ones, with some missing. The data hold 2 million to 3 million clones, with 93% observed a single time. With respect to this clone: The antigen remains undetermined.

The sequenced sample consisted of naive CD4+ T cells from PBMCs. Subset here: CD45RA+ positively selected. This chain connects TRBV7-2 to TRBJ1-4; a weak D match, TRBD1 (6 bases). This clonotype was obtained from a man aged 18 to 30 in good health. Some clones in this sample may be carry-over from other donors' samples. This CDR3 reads CASRAGQLNEKLFF. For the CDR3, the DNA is TGTGCCAGCAGGGCTGGACAGCTTAATGAAAAACTGTTTTTT.